This T cell receptor (beta chain) derives from a study of radiation and T cells in renal cell carcinoma. Study-wide results and caveats: Top tumor clonotypes rose in blood 2 weeks post-radiation, then contracted.

Libraries were prepared by immunoSEQ multiplex PCR; TCRdb keeps only in-frame clonotypes and omits some of them. This repertoire shows about 40,000 clones, roughly 80% found once; its top ten account for 25% to 30%. Trimming stripped 2 bases from V and 1 base from J, with 9 bases between. Looked up from germline, CDR1 is SGDLS and CDR2 is YYNGEE. There are 14 residues in the CDR3. Described time point: blood 4 weeks post-SBRT, at nephrectomy. The treatment denotes: 15 Gy SBRT to primary tumor, nephrectomy 4 weeks later. This clone was seen a few times. The antigen remains unidentified. This TCR derives from a woman in her 70s with renal cell carcinoma. The rearrangement links TRBV9 to TRBJ1-1; possibly TRBD1 for D (5 bases). Sequences were derived from blood, sampled from a patient whose treatment included radiotherapy and nephrectomy. The CDR3 region has the DNA TGTGCCAGCAGCGTGCGGGGCTCGAACACTGAAGCTTTCTTT. Translated, it gives CASSVRGSNTEAFF.